This TCR beta chain was captured by sequencing in a study of CD8+ T cells in alopecia areata. Whole-study context: Treated patients were given 5 to 10 mg oral tofacitinib twice daily. Treatment ran 6 to 18 months, with 6 months of follow-up afterward. Broader study findings: Scalp specimens additionally yield sequences from normal skin's resident alphabeta T cells.

Germline V gives CDR1 SQVTM, CDR2 ANQGSEA. The CDR3 runs to 14 residues. Trimming left V 7 bases short and J 6 bases short, with 18 bases between. RNA, once extracted, was reverse transcribed into cDNA for use as the sequencing template. Measured with immunoSEQ multiplex PCR; TCRdb has only the in-frame clones, and not every one. Here the sample spans around 250,000 clones, 65% to 70% being singletons. This clone came up a few times. What it recognizes is unknown. The V gene is TRBV29-1, the J gene TRBJ2-2; possible D gene TRBD2, 5 bases. This sequence was found in a human donor with alopecia areata. Source: CD4+ T cells sorted from blood, taken at week 0. CDR3 residues: CSAGGGNVAGELFF. DNA for the CDR3: TGCAGCGCCGGAGGCGGAAACGTCGCCGGGGAGCTGTTTTTT.